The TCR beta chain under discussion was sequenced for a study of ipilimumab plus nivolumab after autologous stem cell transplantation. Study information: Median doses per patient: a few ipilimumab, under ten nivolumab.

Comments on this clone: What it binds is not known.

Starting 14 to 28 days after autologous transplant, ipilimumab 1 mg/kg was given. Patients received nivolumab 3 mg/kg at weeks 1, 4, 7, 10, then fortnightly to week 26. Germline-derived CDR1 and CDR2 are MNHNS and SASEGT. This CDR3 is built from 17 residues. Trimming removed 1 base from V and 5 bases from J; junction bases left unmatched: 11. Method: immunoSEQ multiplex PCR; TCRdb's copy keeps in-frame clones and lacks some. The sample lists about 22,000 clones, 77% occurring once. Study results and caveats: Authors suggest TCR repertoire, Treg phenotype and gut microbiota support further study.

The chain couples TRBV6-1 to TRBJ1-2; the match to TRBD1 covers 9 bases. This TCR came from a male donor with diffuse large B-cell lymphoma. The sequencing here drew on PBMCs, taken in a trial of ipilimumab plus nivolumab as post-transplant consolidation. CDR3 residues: CASSEGQGGVYSYGYTF. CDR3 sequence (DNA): TGTGCCAGCAGTGAAGGACAGGGGGGTGTTTATTCTTATGGCTACACCTTC.